These 31 T cell receptor beta chains came from one sample sequenced in a study of blood T cell repertoires in COVID-19. The protocol was immunoSEQ multiplex PCR, while the TCRdb copy is restricted to in-frame clones and leaves out a portion. The table lists approximately 250,000 clones, around 90% of them singletons. The sequencing input was peripheral blood. The receptors here all came from a woman aged 60-70 years with COVID-19, enrolled during active disease.

The chain has TRBV19 and TRBJ1-5; 9 positions match TRBD1. The CDR3 is made up of 14 amino acids. J was trimmed by 6 bases and V by 7 bases; bases with no gene match: 7. Germline CDR1 and CDR2: LNHDA and SQIVND (reference sequence). This CDR3 is CASTRTGEGQPQHF. The CDR3, as DNA: TGTGCCAGTACCAGGACAGGGGAGGGTCAGCCCCAGCATTTT.

The rearrangement links TRBV13 to TRBJ2-3; a possible D gene is TRBD2 (6 bases). The V end lost 6 bases, the J end lost 1 base, and 17 bases lay between the germline ends. The CDR3 has 16 amino acids. Germline assignment: CDR1 PRHDT and CDR2 FYEKMQ (reference sequence). The CDR3 coding sequence is TGTGCCAGCAGTAGATTCCGGGAGTCTGGCACAGATACGCAGTATTTT. Amino acids: CASSRFRESGTDTQYF.

The chain carries TRBV25-1 and TRBJ1-3, with D uncertain. The germline V gene encodes CDR1 MGHDK and CDR2 SYGVNS. This CDR3 has 12 residues. Trimming removed 10 bases at V and 0 bases at J, with 7 bases between. This chain's CDR3 is CATSLSGNTIYF. CDR3 sequence (DNA): TGTGCCACCAGCCTCTCTGGAAACACCATATATTTT.

The rearrangement joins TRBV27 to TRBJ1-2, with unresolved D. V was cut by 5 bases and J by 8 bases, with 15 bases left in between. Germline CDR1 MNHEY, CDR2 SMNVEV (reference sequence). This CDR3 is built from 13 residues. This chain's CDR3 is CASSISSGSGYTF. The DNA of the CDR3 is TGTGCCAGCAGTATTTCGAGCGGGAGCGGCTACACCTTC.

The genes are TRBV6-2 or TRBV6-3 and TRBJ1-1; 9 bases are shared with TRBD1. V shed 5 bases, J shed 3 bases, and the junction held 13 bases outside the gene matches. This CDR3 is built from 17 residues. Germline V gene data show CDR1 as MNHEY and CDR2 as SVGEGT. The CDR3 region has the DNA TGTGCCAGCAGTACACAGGGGGCGGGGGTCCGGTACACTGAAGCTTTCTTT. It yields the protein CASSTQGAGVRYTEAFF.

This clone was counted once. V usage is TRBV3-1 (or the pseudogene TRBV3-2) and J usage is TRBJ1-1; a weak D match, TRBD1 (5 bases). The CDR3 loop spans 13 amino acids. With 4 bases removed from V and 4 bases from J, the gap between germline ends came to 10 bases. Germline CDR1 is LGHDT and CDR2 is YNNKEL (reference sequence). CDR3: CASSRPGATEAFF. The CDR3 DNA follows: TGTGCCAGCAGCCGTCCTGGGGCCACTGAAGCTTTCTTT.

J is TRBJ2-4 and V is TRBV19; unclear D gene. This CDR3 contains 15 residues. The germline gives CDR1 LNHDA, CDR2 SQIVND (reference sequence). V lost 3 bases and J lost 0, with 9 bases in between. The chain's CDR3 is CASSMGSLAKNIQYF. The CDR3 DNA reads as TGTGCCAGTAGTATGGGCAGTCTAGCCAAAAACATTCAGTACTTC.

The chain is built from TRBV27 and TRBJ1-1, with 8 bases lining up with TRBD1. The CDR3 spans 13 residues. Germline CDR1 is MNHEY and CDR2 is SMNVEV (reference sequence). V was clipped by 5 bases and J by 6 bases; unmatched bases: 5. CDR3 in amino acids: CASSPWTGSEAFF. The CDR3 DNA is TGTGCCAGCAGTCCCTGGACAGGGTCTGAAGCTTTCTTT.

The rearrangement links TRBV19 to TRBJ2-1; 16 nucleotides line up with TRBD2. The ends lost 5 bases at V and 9 bases at J; junction bases unmatched: 16. Per germline, CDR1 LNHDA and CDR2 SQIVND (reference sequence). The CDR3 sequence is 19 residues long. CDR3: CASSPDAPGLAGGLTEQFF. The CDR3 DNA follows: TGTGCCAGTAGTCCCGATGCCCCGGGACTAGCGGGGGGGCTTACTGAGCAGTTCTTC.

The chain employs TRBV6-2 or TRBV6-3 and TRBJ2-1; D perhaps matches TRBD2 (5 bases). V lost 5 bases, J lost 0 bases, and 11 bases lay in between. This CDR3 is 15 amino acids long. The germline gives CDR1 MNHEY, CDR2 SVGEGT. CDR3 bases: TGTGCCAGCAGTAGAGAGCGGAGCTCCTACAATGAGCAGTTCTTC. Amino acids: CASSRERSSYNEQFF.

This clone was detected a few times. The V and J genes are TRBV19 and TRBJ2-1; 10 positions agree with TRBD1. CDR3 size: 15 residues. CDR1 LNHDA and CDR2 SQIVND come from the germline V gene (reference sequence). V lost 3 bases to trimming and J lost 9 bases; unmatched junction nucleotides: 8. The CDR3: CASSMGTGDLGEQFF. CDR3 bases: TGTGCCAGTAGTATGGGGACAGGGGACTTAGGTGAGCAGTTCTTC.

The sample holds a few counts of this clone. Other nucleotide sequences from this sample produce the same CDR3. The J gene is TRBJ1-2, the V gene TRBV5-1, with a tentative D call TRBD1 (5 bases). The V gene lost 4 bases and the J gene lost 2 bases, with 12 bases spanning the gap. The CDR3 totals 14 residues. Germline CDR1 is SGHRS and CDR2 is YFSETQ. CDR3 bases: TGCGCCAGCAGCCCCGCGGGGACGAACTATGGCTACACCTTC. Translated: CASSPAGTNYGYTF.

V and J are TRBV10-1 and TRBJ1-1; a possible D gene is TRBD1 (6 bases). Germline CDR1 and CDR2: WNHNN and SYGVQD (reference sequence). This CDR3 comprises 14 residues. The V end lost 0 bases, the J end lost 5 bases, and 10 bases lay between the germline ends. CDR3 region: CASSESGGRTEAFF. The CDR3 coding sequence is TGCGCCAGCAGTGAGTCAGGGGGTCGGACTGAAGCTTTCTTT.

The chain joins TRBV9 to TRBJ2-1; 9 nucleotides line up with TRBD2. The CDR3 has 15 residues. CDR1 is SGDLS and CDR2 is YYNGEE in the germline V gene. The trim removed 0 bases at V and 7 bases at J, leaving 5 bases unmatched. The CDR3: CASSVEAGGLNEQFF. CDR3 coding DNA: TGTGCCAGCAGCGTAGAAGCGGGAGGTCTTAATGAGCAGTTCTTC.

The genes are TRBV7-8 and TRBJ1-5; D possibly corresponds to TRBD1 (6 bases). CDR1 SGHVS and CDR2 FQNEAQ come from the germline V gene. V shed 7 bases and J shed 7 bases, with 20 bases lying between them. The CDR3 consists of 15 residues. CDR3 DNA: TGTGCCAGCACCCCCCAGGGGCTGGGGTGGCAGCCCCAGCATTTT. Translating gives CASTPQGLGWQPQHF.

V gene TRBV7-3 combines with J gene TRBJ2-1; TRBD2 aligns across 14 bases. Germline CDR1 and CDR2: SGHTA and FQGTGA. The V gene end was trimmed by 4 bases and the J gene end by 8 bases; junction bases not matched to a gene: 4. This CDR3 is built from 15 residues. In DNA form, the CDR3 reads TGTGCCAGCAGCTCGGAGGGACTAGCGGGAGATGAGCAGTTCTTC. Protein sequence: CASSSEGLAGDEQFF.

The chain carries TRBV28 and TRBJ2-5, with 12 bases lining up with TRBD2. The CDR3 is made up of 15 amino acids. The germline gives CDR1 MDHEN, CDR2 SYDVKM. Germline trimming cut 6 bases from V and 5 bases from J; bases unmatched to any gene: 7. The CDR3 DNA reads TGTGCCAGCAGGCGCGGACTAGCGGGATTGGAGACCCAGTACTTC. Its translation: CASRRGLAGLETQYF.

The V gene is TRBV28, the J gene TRBJ2-7; a possible D gene is TRBD2 (5 bases). The CDR3 length is 15 residues. Germline V CDR1 and CDR2: MDHEN, SYDVKM. Trimming took 4 bases from V and 0 from J, leaving 13 bases between them. DNA of the CDR3: TGTGCCAGCAGTTCGCGGAGAGGGCTCTCCTACGAGCAGTACTTC. It yields the protein CASSSRRGLSYEQYF.

The J gene is TRBJ1-2, the V gene TRBV6-5; tentative D call: TRBD1 (5 bases). The V and J ends lost 4 bases and 2 bases respectively, with 14 bases between them. This CDR3 is 15 amino acids long. CDR1 is MNHEY and CDR2 is SVGAGI in the germline V gene. This chain's CDR3 is CASSSSGLRNYGYTF. The CDR3 DNA is TGTGCCAGCAGTTCGTCGGGACTGCGGAACTATGGCTACACCTTC.

Only one count was recorded for this clone. The CDR3 DNA is TGTGCCAGCAGTTATAAAAGCGGGAGTGGTTACAATGAGCAGTTCTTC. It yields the protein CASSYKSGSGYNEQFF. The chain combines TRBV6-4 with TRBJ2-1, with TRBD2 matching 8 bases. This CDR3 comprises 16 residues. Germline V gene lookup returns CDR1 MRHNA and CDR2 SNTAGT. The J segment lost 4 bases and the V segment lost 5 bases, leaving 10 bases of the junction unmatched.

The V and J genes are TRBV5-6 and TRBJ2-1; D may be TRBD2 (6 bases). This CDR3 has 14 amino acids. Looked up from germline, CDR1 is SGHDT and CDR2 is YYEEEE. V was shortened by 0 bases and J by 8 bases, with 12 bases between the two germline ends. CDR3 residues: CASSLGPSVDEQFF. CDR3 bases: TGTGCCAGCAGCTTGGGGCCTAGCGTGGATGAGCAGTTCTTC.

This chain uses TRBV5-4 with TRBJ1-3, with a weak D call TRBD1 (5 bases). CDR3 length: 17 amino acids. Per germline, CDR1 SGHNT and CDR2 YYREEE (reference sequence). The V and J ends lost 0 bases and 0 bases respectively, with 13 bases between them. CDR3 DNA: TGTGCCAGCAGCTTGGGGCGGGGCCAGGGCTCTGGAAACACCATATATTTT. Its protein product is CASSLGRGQGSGNTIYF.

This clone was seen a handful of times. The V gene is TRBV14, the J gene TRBJ2-7; 7 bases line up with TRBD1. There are 13 residues in the CDR3. The junction had 10 bases not matched to a gene; V was cut back by 1 base and J by 13 bases. CDR1 and CDR2 (germline): SGHDN, FVKESK. The CDR3 reads CASSQVFDGTVYF. The CDR3 nucleotides are TGTGCCAGCAGCCAAGTCTTTGATGGGACAGTATACTTC.

V usage is TRBV27 and J usage is TRBJ2-3; D is possibly TRBD1 (8 bases). Germline values: CDR1 MNHEY, CDR2 SMNVEV (reference sequence). V was clipped by 2 bases and J by 2 bases, with 20 bases between them. CDR3 length: 18 amino acids. DNA for the CDR3: TGTGCCAGCAGTTTAATAAGGGGGGGGACAGGATTCACAGATACGCAGTATTTT. It yields the protein CASSLIRGGTGFTDTQYF.

The genes are TRBV27 and TRBJ1-6, with D unclear. The germline V and J ends were trimmed by 6 bases and 13 bases, with 13 bases remaining between them. This CDR3 contains 12 residues. Germline lookup yields CDR1 MNHEY and CDR2 SMNVEV (reference sequence). CDR3 coding DNA: TGTGCCAGCAGCCTCCCCGGGAGTCCCCTCCACTTT. It encodes CASSLPGSPLHF.

The chain combines TRBV15 with TRBJ1-4; 7 nucleotides align to TRBD1. Germline V gives CDR1 LNHNV, CDR2 YYDKDF (reference sequence). The CDR3 is made up of 14 amino acids. Trimming removed 3 bases from V and 5 bases from J; junction bases left unmatched: 3. The CDR3 coding sequence is TGTGCCACCAGCAGCAAACAGGGGAATGAAAAACTGTTTTTT. This sequence encodes CATSSKQGNEKLFF. Variable domain in full (rest from reference TRBV15 and TRBJ1-4): DAMVIQNPRYQVTQFGKPVTLSCSQTLNHNVMYWYQQKSSQAPKLLFHYYDKDFNNEADTPDNFQSRRPNTSFCFLDIRSPGLGDTAMYLCATSSKQGNEKLFFGSGTQLSVL.

The sample holds a few counts of this clone. The chain uses TRBV4-3 and TRBJ2-1; TRBD2 might be the D (6 bases). The CDR3 is 15 residues long. V was cut by 0 bases and J by 4 bases, with 10 bases left in between. Germline V CDR1 and CDR2: LGHNA, YSLEER. The CDR3 region has the DNA TGCGCCAGCAGCCAAGAAGGGCGGGATTACAATGAGCAGTTCTTC. Translated, it gives CASSQEGRDYNEQFF.

The chain joins TRBV18 to TRBJ1-5; the D is unclear. V was clipped by 4 bases and J by 2 bases, with 12 bases between them. The CDR3 covers 15 residues. In germline, CDR1 is KGHSH, CDR2 LQKENI. CDR3 in DNA: TGTGCCAGCTCACTGGCGGGAAGGGGCAATCAGCCCCAGCATTTT. Its protein is CASSLAGRGNQPQHF.

J is TRBJ1-5 and V is TRBV28; tentative D call: TRBD1 (5 bases). The germline V gene has CDR1 MDHEN and CDR2 SYDVKM. This CDR3 has 16 residues. V was trimmed by 5 bases and J by 5 bases, leaving 19 bases between them. CDR3 DNA: TGTGCCAGCAGTCTCCCGACAGTGCTCGCAGATCAGCCCCAGCATTTT. This encodes CASSLPTVLADQPQHF.

The J gene is TRBJ1-2, the V gene TRBV27; 10 nucleotides align to TRBD1. The V gene end was trimmed by 2 bases and the J gene end by 8 bases; junction bases not matched to a gene: 11. This CDR3 has 16 residues. From germline, CDR1 is MNHEY and CDR2 SMNVEV (reference sequence). The chain's CDR3 is CASSLTGTGEFGGYTF. In DNA, the CDR3 is TGTGCCAGCAGTTTAACCGGGACAGGGGAATTCGGGGGCTACACCTTC.

Points on this clone: The junction departs from the called germline gene at one end, perhaps through a read error. The J gene is TRBJ1-3, the V gene TRBV10-1, with 7 bases matching TRBD1. There are 10 residues in the CDR3. Looked up from germline, CDR1 is WNHNN and CDR2 is SYGVQD (reference sequence). Here the CDR3 reads CASSPGTEDF. CDR3 nucleotides: TGCGCCAGCAGCCCCGGGACAGAGGATTTT.